Following are 15 T cell receptor beta chains from one sample sequenced in a study of cytomegalovirus exposure and HLA in healthy donors. Libraries were prepared by immunoSEQ multiplex PCR; TCRdb keeps only in-frame clonotypes and omits some of them. Of under 140,000 clones in the sample, around 87% were seen once. Sequenced input: PBMCs. These receptors came from a woman in her 30s in good health and CMV-seropositive.

J is TRBJ1-6 and V is TRBV19, with D uncertain. Per the germline V gene, CDR1 is LNHDA and CDR2 is SQIVND (reference sequence). The CDR3 has 13 residues. Trimming removed 1 base at V and 5 bases at J, with 3 bases between. The CDR3 protein is CASSIADNSPLHF. DNA for the CDR3: TGTGCCAGTAGTATAGCCGATAATTCACCCCTCCACTTT.

The rearrangement links TRBV5-1 to TRBJ2-3; unclear D gene. V was shortened by 4 bases and J by 2 bases, with 8 bases between the two germline ends. The CDR3 has 13 amino acids. Germline CDR1 is SGHRS and CDR2 is YFSETQ. The CDR3 nucleotides read TGCGCCAGCAGCCCACTACCCACAGATACGCAGTATTTT. Its protein product is CASSPLPTDTQYF.

The J gene is TRBJ2-1, the V gene TRBV5-1; D uncertain. V was trimmed by 1 base and J by 8 bases, leaving 7 bases between them. The CDR3 has 12 amino acids. Germline values: CDR1 SGHRS, CDR2 YFSETQ. The CDR3 here is CASSLIDHEQFF. CDR3 in DNA: TGCGCCAGCAGCTTGATAGATCATGAGCAGTTCTTC.

This chain links TRBV7-6 with TRBJ1-2; D gene uncertain. Trimming pared 6 bases from V and 5 bases from J, leaving 10 bases between. Germline CDR1 is SGHVS and CDR2 is FNYEAQ. CDR3 length equals 12 residues. The CDR3, as DNA: TGTGCCAGCAGATACTCCGGGTATGGCTACACCTTC. Translated: CASRYSGYGYTF.

Written as DNA, the CDR3 is TGTGCCAGCAGCTCCCCTGCCCAGATTATGAACACTGAAGCTTTCTTT. This codes for CASSSPAQIMNTEAFF. V gene TRBV21-1 combines with J gene TRBJ1-1; no DNA check was done on the table's D call, TRBD1. TRBV21-1 is labeled a pseudogene. This CDR3 is built from 16 residues.

This clone appeared many times. The chain has TRBV7-2 and TRBJ1-6; D gene unclear. Germline CDR1 is SGHTA and CDR2 is FQGNSA. The V end lost 3 bases, the J end lost 0 bases, and 6 bases lay between the germline ends. The CDR3 runs to 15 residues. The CDR3 sequence: CASSLGSSYNSPLHF. CDR3 DNA sequence: TGTGCCAGCAGCTTGGGGAGCTCCTATAATTCACCCCTCCACTTT.

This clone was seen just once. The V gene is TRBV4-3, the J gene TRBJ2-3; 7 bases line up with TRBD2. Germline trimming cut 4 bases from V and 0 bases from J; bases unmatched to any gene: 7. The CDR3 contains 16 residues. Germline CDR1 and CDR2: LGHNA and YSLEER. The DNA of the CDR3 is TGCGCCAGCAGCCTGCAGACTAGCCGCAGCACAGATACGCAGTATTTT. As protein: CASSLQTSRSTDTQYF.

The V gene is TRBV27, the J gene TRBJ2-1; 9 bases agree with TRBD2. After removal of 6 bases from V and 9 bases from J, the junction contained 3 bases not matched to a gene. Germline V CDR1 and CDR2: MNHEY, SMNVEV (reference sequence). The CDR3 has 12 residues. CDR3 protein: CASSPAGGEQFF. CDR3 DNA: TGTGCCAGCAGCCCAGCGGGAGGTGAGCAGTTCTTC.

The chain carries TRBV4-3 and TRBJ1-1; tentatively, D is TRBD1 (5 bases). Trimming removed 4 bases from V and 3 bases from J, with 15 bases in between. The CDR3 contains 15 residues. CDR1 and CDR2 (germline): LGHNA, YSLEER. CDR3 sequence: CASSLNPDSDTEAFF. CDR3 bases: TGCGCCAGCAGCCTAAACCCTGACAGCGACACTGAAGCTTTCTTT.

The chain carries TRBV5-1 and TRBJ2-3; the match to TRBD1 covers 7 bases. The CDR3 is 18 amino acids. V lost 0 bases, J lost 4 bases, and 14 bases stayed unmatched. Germline lookup yields CDR1 SGHRS and CDR2 YFSETQ. CDR3 coding DNA: TGCGCCAGCAGCTTGGCCCTGAGACAGGGAGAGGGGCCAGATACGCAGTATTTT. Amino acid sequence: CASSLALRQGEGPDTQYF.

The V and J genes are TRBV5-1 and TRBJ2-7; D perhaps matches TRBD1 (5 bases). The CDR3 runs to 13 residues. The germline gives CDR1 SGHRS, CDR2 YFSETQ. The ends were cut back, 1 base at V and 3 bases at J, with 8 bases in the middle. The CDR3 reads CASSLTGIYEQYF. The CDR3 DNA reads as TGCGCCAGCAGCTTGACAGGAATCTACGAGCAGTACTTC.

The chain recombines TRBV13 with TRBJ2-7; 10 bases line up with TRBD2. This CDR3 spans 14 amino acids. With V trimmed by 3 bases and J by 4 bases, 3 bases remained unmatched. CDR1 is PRHDT, CDR2 FYEKMQ, per germline (reference sequence). CDR3 sequence: CASSFSGGGYEQYF. The CDR3 nucleotides are TGTGCCAGCAGCTTCAGCGGGGGGGGTTACGAGCAGTACTTC.

The CDR3 loop reads CASSSRTSGRARNLGEQYF. As DNA, the CDR3 is TGTGCCAGCAGCTCTCGGACTAGCGGGAGGGCCCGAAACCTAGGCGAGCAGTACTTC. This sequence joins TRBV7-9 and TRBJ2-7, with 15 bases identical to TRBD2. V was pared by 4 bases and J by 6 bases, with 16 bases of the junction left unmatched. Germline V gene data show CDR1 as SEHNR and CDR2 as FQNEAQ (reference sequence). The CDR3 loop spans 19 amino acids.

The chain is built from TRBV12-5 and TRBJ2-7; 8 bases agree with TRBD1. Unmatched junction bases numbered 10, after V lost 7 bases and J lost 2 bases. Per the germline V gene, CDR1 is LGHNT and CDR2 is FRNRAP. The CDR3 contains 15 residues. CDR3 nucleotides: TGTGCTAGTGCAAAACCTGGGACAGGTACCTACGAGCAGTACTTC. It translates to CASAKPGTGTYEQYF.

The genes are TRBV2 and TRBJ2-2; 10 positions agree with TRBD2. The CDR3 length is 15 residues. Germline CDR1 reads SNHLY; CDR2 reads FYNNEI. Trimming cost V 6 bases and J 2 bases; bases outside gene matches: 3. The CDR3 nucleotides read TGTGCCAGCAGGTCTAGCGGGAGTAACACCGGGGAGCTGTTTTTT. Translated, it gives CASRSSGSNTGELFF.